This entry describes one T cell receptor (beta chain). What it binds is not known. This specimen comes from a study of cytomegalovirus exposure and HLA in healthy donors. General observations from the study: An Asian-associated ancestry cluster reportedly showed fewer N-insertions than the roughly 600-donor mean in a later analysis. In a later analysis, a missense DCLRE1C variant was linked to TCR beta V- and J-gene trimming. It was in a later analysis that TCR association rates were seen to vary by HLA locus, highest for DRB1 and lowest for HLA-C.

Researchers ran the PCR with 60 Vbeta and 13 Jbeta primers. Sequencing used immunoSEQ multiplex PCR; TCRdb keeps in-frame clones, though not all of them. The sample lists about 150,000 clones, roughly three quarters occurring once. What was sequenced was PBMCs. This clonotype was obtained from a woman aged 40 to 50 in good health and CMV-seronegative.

Written as DNA, the CDR3 is TGCGCCAGCAGCTTGGACAGGGCTTTCTCTGAAGCTTTCTTT. This translates into CASSLDRAFSEAFF. The chain employs TRBV5-1 and TRBJ1-1, with a possible D match to TRBD1 (6 bases). Trimming took off 0 bases at V and 6 bases at J, with 12 bases between the two ends. Germline CDR1 SGHRS, CDR2 YFSETQ. CDR3 size: 14 residues.